One sample yielded the 17 T cell receptor beta chains listed below, sequenced in a study of cytomegalovirus exposure and HLA in healthy donors. The PCR employed 60 Vbeta primers together with 13 Jbeta primers. The data were produced by immunoSEQ multiplex PCR, yet TCRdb's version contains in-frame clones alone and is incomplete. The table lists over 140,000 clones, almost 85% of them singletons. Source material: PBMCs. All receptors come from a man aged 25 to 40 in good health and CMV-seropositive.

This chain connects TRBV28 to TRBJ2-2, with a weak D call TRBD2 (6 bases). Trimming stripped 7 bases from V and 1 base from J, with 13 bases between. The CDR3 covers 15 residues. Per germline, CDR1 MDHEN and CDR2 SYDVKM. The DNA of the CDR3 is TGTGCCAGCACCATTTCGGGGGTGAACACCGGGGAGCTGTTTTTT. This translates into CASTISGVNTGELFF.

The genes are TRBV6-5 and TRBJ2-4; 7 bases match TRBD1. Unmatched junction bases numbered 3, after V lost 2 bases and J lost 8 bases. The germline CDR1 and CDR2 sequences are MNHEY and SVGAGI. CDR3 length equals 13 residues. Written as DNA, the CDR3 is TGTGCCAGCAGTTACAGGCAGGGGGACATTCAGTACTTC. Its protein is CASSYRQGDIQYF.

The chain recombines TRBV28 with TRBJ1-1; D not resolved. CDR1 is MDHEN and CDR2 is SYDVKM in the germline V gene. The V end was cut by 5 bases, the J end by 1 base, with 20 bases between. The CDR3 runs to 17 residues. The CDR3 is CASSSVPGGSKNTEAFF. Here the CDR3 DNA reads TGTGCCAGCAGTAGCGTCCCCGGAGGGTCGAAGAACACTGAAGCTTTCTTT.

The rearrangement links TRBV6-6 to TRBJ1-5; no definite D call. This CDR3 has 13 amino acids. Trimming left V 3 bases short and J 5 bases short, with 8 bases between. The germline V gene has CDR1 MNHNY and CDR2 SVGAGI (reference sequence). CDR3 coding DNA: TGTGCCAGCAGTTATGGACTGGATCAGCCCCAGCATTTT. Amino acid sequence: CASSYGLDQPQHF.

The gene calls are TRBV10-3 and TRBJ1-5, with D unresolved. Germline V gene sequence: CDR1 ENHRY, CDR2 SYGVKD. The CDR3 is made up of 13 amino acids. The V end was cut by 10 bases, the J end by 6 bases, with 16 bases between. The CDR3 DNA follows: TGTGCCACGACCTCGGCGGAAGGTCAGCCCCAGCATTTT. This sequence encodes CATTSAEGQPQHF.

In its sample, this clone was seen a few times. The V gene is TRBV28, the J gene TRBJ2-1; the match to TRBD1 covers 11 bases. Germline values: CDR1 MDHEN, CDR2 SYDVKM. J lost 9 bases, V lost 6 bases, and 4 bases had no gene match. This CDR3 region has 13 residues. The CDR3 protein is CASRGTGGSEQFF. The DNA of the CDR3 is TGTGCCAGCAGAGGGACAGGGGGAAGTGAGCAGTTCTTC.

This sequence joins TRBV6-5 and TRBJ2-3; no firm D call. The CDR3 totals 14 residues. Trimming took 0 bases from V and 2 from J, leaving 6 bases between them. Germline lookup yields CDR1 MNHEY and CDR2 SVGAGI. The CDR3 loop reads CASSYSGPTDTQYF. The CDR3 DNA reads as TGTGCCAGCAGTTACTCGGGCCCCACAGATACGCAGTATTTT.

This rearrangement joins TRBV30 to TRBJ1-3, with 7 bases that match TRBD1. The CDR3 runs 14 residues. Germline V CDR1 and CDR2: GTSNPN, SVGIG (reference sequence). The CDR3 nucleotides read TGTGCTTACGTGGGCAGGGGGAAGAAACACACCATATATTTT. Protein product: CAYVGRGKKHTIYF.

The V gene is TRBV5-1, the J gene TRBJ1-2; 8 bases align to TRBD1. The length of the CDR3 is 16 residues. CDR1 is SGHRS and CDR2 is YFSETQ in the germline V gene. V lost 0 bases and J lost 3; bases outside the gene matches: 7. Here the CDR3 DNA reads TGCGCCAGCAGCTTGGCACCCTCGGGACAGGACTATGGCTACACCTTC. It codes for CASSLAPSGQDYGYTF.

The chain has TRBV5-1 and TRBJ2-2; 9 nucleotides align to TRBD1. The ends lost 1 base at V and 6 bases at J; junction bases unmatched: 7. This CDR3 is 16 amino acids long. Germline loops: CDR1 SGHRS, CDR2 YFSETQ. The DNA for the CDR3 is TGCGCCAGCAGCTTGAACAGGGGGCCTTCGGCCGGGGAGCTGTTTTTT. Translating it yields CASSLNRGPSAGELFF.

The DNA of the CDR3 is TGTGCCAGCTCTACGGGGGGGCCTAATGAGCAGTTCTTC. It encodes CASSTGGPNEQFF. The J gene is TRBJ2-1, the V gene TRBV28; 8 bases line up with TRBD2. Trimming at V came to 8 bases and at J to 7 bases, leaving 7 bases not matched to a gene. The germline gives CDR1 MDHEN, CDR2 SYDVKM. This CDR3 contains 13 residues.

In its sample, this clone was seen many times. This chain connects TRBV5-1 to TRBJ2-3, with TRBD2 matching 7 bases. With V trimmed by 3 bases and J by 0 bases, 4 bases remained unmatched. There are 15 residues in the CDR3. Germline assignment: CDR1 SGHRS and CDR2 YFSETQ. CDR3 loop: CASSSGLPSTDTQYF. Written as DNA, the CDR3 is TGCGCCAGCAGCTCGGGACTACCTAGCACAGATACGCAGTATTTT.

This chain links TRBV30 with TRBJ2-3; a possible D gene is TRBD2 (5 bases). V gave up 2 bases and J gave up 5 bases, with 8 bases separating them. Germline loops: CDR1 GTSNPN, CDR2 SVGIG (reference sequence). CDR3 length: 12 amino acids. The DNA of the CDR3 is TGTGCCTGGAGTAGAGGGCGAGATACGCAGTATTTT. It codes for CAWSRGRDTQYF.

This chain links TRBV13 with TRBJ2-2; 11 positions match TRBD1. CDR3 length equals 15 residues. V was clipped by 5 bases and J by 9 bases; unmatched bases: 8. Germline-derived CDR1 and CDR2 are PRHDT and FYEKMQ (reference sequence). CDR3 DNA sequence: TGTGCCAGCAGCCTGGACAGGGGGCCGAGCCGGGAGCTGTTTTTT. It codes for CASSLDRGPSRELFF.

This clone was found a few times. The chain combines TRBV7-3 with TRBJ2-7; D is unresolved. The CDR3 extends over 17 amino acids. Trimming removed 4 bases from V and 0 bases from J, with 19 bases in between. Germline CDR1 is SGHTA and CDR2 is FQGTGA. The CDR3 bases are TGTGCCAGCAGCTCCGAATGGGCTTTGAGTATCTCCTACGAGCAGTACTTC. This translates into CASSSEWALSISYEQYF.

A single count supports this clone. The junction departs from the called germline gene at one end, perhaps through a read error. The chain recombines TRBV2 with TRBJ2-7; no definite D call. The CDR3 has 12 residues. Germline V gene data show CDR1 as SNHLY and CDR2 as FYNNEI. This chain's CDR3 is CASSEQNYERYF. DNA of the CDR3: TGTGCCAGCTCCGAGCAAAATTACGAGCGGTACTTC.

V and J are TRBV7-8 and TRBJ1-1; D call uncertain. The CDR3 is made up of 13 amino acids. V was shortened by 5 bases and J by 1 base, with 8 bases between the two germline ends. The germline CDR1 and CDR2 sequences are SGHVS and FQNEAQ. The CDR3 DNA reads TGTGCCAGCAGCACGAGCCCGAACACTGAAGCTTTCTTT. Encoded protein: CASSTSPNTEAFF.